The 4 T cell receptor beta chains reported below all come from one sample, sequenced in a study of T cells in localized non-small cell lung cancer. Sequencing used immunoSEQ multiplex PCR; TCRdb keeps in-frame clones, though not all of them. The sample yields around 50,000 clones, approximately 90% seen once. Sequencing was performed on peripheral blood, taken before any cancer treatment. The receptors shown here come from a woman aged 40-75 years with stage I lung adenocarcinoma.

The chain links TRBV7-9 to TRBJ2-7; D unresolved. The CDR3 is 12 residues long. CDR1 is SEHNR and CDR2 is FQNEAQ in the germline V gene (reference sequence). V was shortened by 0 bases and J by 6 bases, with 6 bases between the two germline ends. For the CDR3, the DNA is TGTGCCAGCAGCTTAGCCGTAAGCGAGCAGTACTTC. Amino acid sequence: CASSLAVSEQYF.

J is TRBJ1-2 and V is TRBV5-1, with a tentative D call TRBD1 (6 bases). Trimming removed 4 bases from V and 6 bases from J, with 16 bases in between. The germline CDR1 and CDR2 sequences are SGHRS and YFSETQ. The CDR3 totals 14 residues. The CDR3 spells CASSPSTGLDGYTF. CDR3 nucleotides: TGCGCCAGCAGCCCATCAACAGGGCTCGATGGCTACACCTTC.

This chain uses TRBV2 with TRBJ2-1; 7 bases agree with TRBD1. The CDR3 contains 16 residues. Trimming removed 0 bases from V and 7 bases from J; junction bases left unmatched: 9. CDR1 and CDR2 (germline): SNHLY, FYNNEI. CDR3 protein: CASSEAAYPRGNEQFF. CDR3 in DNA: TGTGCCAGCAGTGAAGCGGCTTACCCCAGGGGGAATGAGCAGTTCTTC.

The rearrangement uses TRBV18 and TRBJ1-1, with 9 bases lining up with TRBD1. Per germline, CDR1 KGHSH and CDR2 LQKENI. With V trimmed by 8 bases and J by 4 bases, 2 bases remained unmatched. The CDR3 totals 12 residues. The CDR3 is CASTTGGTEAFF. CDR3 sequence (DNA): TGTGCCAGCACGACAGGGGGCACTGAAGCTTTCTTT.